This T cell receptor beta chain was documented in a study of T cell clonality in common variable immunodeficiency. General observations from the study: CVID subjects had higher TCRbeta clonality than healthy controls, most marked in about a third. Compared with controls, CVID subjects had fewer shared TCRbeta clones.

J lost 3 bases, V lost 0 bases, and 3 bases had no gene match. The V gene's germline CDR1 is SGHRS and CDR2 YFSETQ. The CDR3 consists of 16 residues. The method was immunoSEQ multiplex PCR; TCRdb's version includes in-frame clones alone and lacks a portion of them. The repertoire has around 39,000 clones, none seen only once; the ten largest take more than 2.5%. This clone was found many times. Its specificity is unknown. The read stops 3 residues short of the end of the CDR3; the missing end is completed from the germline J gene. Both groups were predominantly of Caucasian heritage. Heparinized whole blood, roughly 5 to 8 ml, came from each donor.

The rearrangement uses TRBV5-1 and TRBJ1-5; 10 bases match TRBD1. The source material was peripheral blood mononuclear cells. The sequence was obtained from a person between 18 and 70 years old in good health. The CDR3 DNA, read in part, is TGCGCCAGCAGCTTGGGGGACAGGGGAGACAATCAGCCC. The encoded protein is CASSLGDRGDNQP. The full-length CDR3 reads as CASSLGDRGDNQPQHF. The full variable domain, rest sourced from reference TRBV5-1 and TRBJ1-5, is KAGVTQTPRYLIKTRGQQVTLSCSPISGHRSVSWYQQTPGQGLQFLFEYFSETQRNKGNFPGRFSGRQFSNSRSEMNVSTLELGDSALYLCASSLGDRGDNQPQHFGDGTRLSIL.